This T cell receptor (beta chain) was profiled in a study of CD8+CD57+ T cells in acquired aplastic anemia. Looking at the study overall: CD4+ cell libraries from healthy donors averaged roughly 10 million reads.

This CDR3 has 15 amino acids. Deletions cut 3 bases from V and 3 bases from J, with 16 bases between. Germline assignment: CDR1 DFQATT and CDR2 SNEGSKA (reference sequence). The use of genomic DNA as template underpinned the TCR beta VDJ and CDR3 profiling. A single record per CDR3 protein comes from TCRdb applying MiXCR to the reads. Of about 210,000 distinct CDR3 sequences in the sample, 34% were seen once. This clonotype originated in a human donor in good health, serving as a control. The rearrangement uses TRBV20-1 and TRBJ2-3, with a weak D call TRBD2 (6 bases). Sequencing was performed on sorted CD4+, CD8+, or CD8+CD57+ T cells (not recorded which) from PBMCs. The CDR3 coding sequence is TGCAGTGCTAGGGTCCCCCTAGCGACGACAGATACGCAGTATTTT. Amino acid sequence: CSARVPLATTDTQYF.